This T cell receptor beta chain comes out of a study of T cell responses to AZD1222 COVID-19 vaccine. This clone was observed a few times. The antigen is undetermined. General study points: A rise in Spike-specific TCR breadth and depth followed two AZD1222 doses. At 160-218 and 743-854, vaccine-associated CD4 TCRs were dominant, and they spanned spike. Baseline antibody screening turned up just 6 or 7 seropositive AZD1222 recipients.

Assay: immunoSEQ multiplex PCR; the TCRdb copy retains only in-frame clones and omits some. The sample yields 200,000 or so clones, around 87% seen once. CDR3 length: 13 residues. The germline V and J ends were trimmed by 0 bases and 6 bases, with 9 bases remaining between them. The germline CDR1 and CDR2 sequences are SGHDT and YYEEEE. The sequence derives from an adult in good health. Here the sequenced sample was peripheral blood, taken on day 0 of MenACWY control vaccination. The rearrangement links TRBV5-6 to TRBJ1-2; D call uncertain. The CDR3 DNA reads TGTGCCAGCAGCTTGGCCGGGAAGGATGGCTACACCTTC. It translates to CASSLAGKDGYTF.